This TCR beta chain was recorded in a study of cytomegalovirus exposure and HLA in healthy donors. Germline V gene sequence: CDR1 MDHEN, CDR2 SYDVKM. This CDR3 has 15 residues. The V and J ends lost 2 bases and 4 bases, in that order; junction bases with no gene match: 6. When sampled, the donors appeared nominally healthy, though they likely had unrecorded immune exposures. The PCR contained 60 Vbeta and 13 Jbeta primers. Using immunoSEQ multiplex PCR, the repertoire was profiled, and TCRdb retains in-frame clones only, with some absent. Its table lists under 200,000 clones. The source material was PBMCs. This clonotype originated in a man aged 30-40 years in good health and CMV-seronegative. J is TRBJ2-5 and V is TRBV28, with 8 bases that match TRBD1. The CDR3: CASSLADRGRETQYF. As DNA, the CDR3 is TGTGCCAGCAGTTTAGCCGACAGGGGTCGAGAGACCCAGTACTTC.